The 20 T cell receptor beta chains below all came from one sample that was sequenced in a study of T cell repertoires in cytomegalovirus infection. MiXCR was run by TCRdb on the reads, yielding one entry per CDR3 protein. Among 630,000 or so distinct CDR3 sequences, approximately 25% were seen once, and the ten largest hold approximately 8%. Material: CD8+ T cells from PBMCs. All receptors come from a human donor in good health (CMV status not recorded). Some clones in this sample may be carry-over from other donors' samples.

For this clonotype: One junction end does not reproduce the germline sequence, and a read error may be involved. This chain connects TRBV25-1 to TRBJ1-5, with D hard to call. The CDR3 length is 13 residues. Germline values: CDR1 MGHDK, CDR2 SYGVNS. Here the CDR3 DNA reads TGTGGCAGCAGTGAACGGGGTTGTCAGCCCCAGCATTTT. Amino acid sequence: CGSSERGCQPQHF. Based on the CDR3 plus reference TRBV25-1 and TRBJ1-5, the full variable domain is EADIYQTPRYLVIGTGKKITLECSQTMGHDKMYWYQQDPGMELHLIHYSYGVNSTEKGDLSSESTVSRIRTEHFPLTLESARPSHTSQYLCGSSERGCQPQHFGDGTRLSIL.

This chain links TRBV4-1 with TRBJ2-2; 7 bases are a match to TRBD1. This CDR3 has 16 residues. The junction had 4 bases not matched to a gene; V was cut back by 2 bases and J by 1 base. In germline, CDR1 is MGHRA, CDR2 YSYEKL. The DNA for the CDR3 is TGCGCCAGCAGCCAAAGGGACAGCCTGAACACCGGGGAGCTGTTTTTT. This sequence encodes CASSQRDSLNTGELFF.

This clonotype was observed a few times. The V call is TRBV7-9, the J call TRBJ1-5; 7 bases match TRBD1. Trimming at V came to 5 bases and at J to 2 bases, leaving 6 bases not matched to a gene. This CDR3 has 15 amino acids. CDR1 and CDR2 from the germline V gene are SEHNR and FQNEAQ (reference sequence). CDR3 amino acids: CASSTTGAGNQPQHF. In nucleotides, the CDR3 is TGTGCCAGCAGCACCACAGGGGCCGGCAATCAGCCCCAGCATTTT. Filled out from reference TRBV7-9 and TRBJ1-5, the complete variable domain reads DTGVSQNPRHKITKRGQNVTFRCDPISEHNRLYWYRQTLGQGPEFLTYFQNEAQLEKSRLLSDRFSAERPKGSFSTLEIQRTEQGDSAMYLCASSTTGAGNQPQHFGDGTRLSIL.

This clonotype showed up just a few times. The rearrangement links TRBV6-6 to TRBJ2-2; 7 bases map to TRBD2. The CDR3 runs to 15 residues. Per the germline V gene, CDR1 is MNHNY and CDR2 is SVGAGI (reference sequence). Losses at the gene ends were 7 bases for V and 3 bases for J; bases not matched to a gene: 8. CDR3 residues: CASTKSGEDTGELFF. In DNA form, the CDR3 reads TGTGCCAGCACTAAGAGCGGGGAGGACACCGGGGAGCTGTTTTTT.

This clonotype was recorded at least ten times. The chain joins TRBV7-8 to TRBJ1-2, with D unresolved. There are 13 residues in the CDR3. Deletions cut 5 bases from V and 7 bases from J, with 14 bases between. Looked up from germline, CDR1 is SGHVS and CDR2 is FQNEAQ. CDR3 amino acids: CASSGPERGGYTF. The CDR3 coding sequence is TGTGCCAGCAGCGGACCGGAACGAGGTGGCTACACCTTC. The full variable domain, its missing parts supplied by reference TRBV7-8 and TRBJ1-2, is GAGVSQSPRYKVAKRGQDVALRCDPISGHVSLFWYQQALGQGPEFLTYFQNEAQLDKSGLPSDRFFAERPEGSVSTLKIQRTQQEDSAVYLCASSGPERGGYTFGSGTRLTVV.

The sample holds a few counts of this clonotype. The chain joins TRBV28 to TRBJ2-3; D possibly corresponds to TRBD1 (6 bases). The CDR3 is made up of 13 amino acids. Germline V gene lookup returns CDR1 MDHEN and CDR2 SYDVKM. V was trimmed by 7 bases and J by 2 bases, leaving 10 bases between them. The CDR3 region is CASKPGDTDTQYF. CDR3 nucleotide sequence: TGTGCCAGCAAACCAGGGGACACAGATACGCAGTATTTT.

The chain joins TRBV7-9 to TRBJ2-3, with 8 bases aligning to TRBD2. The CDR3 extends over 18 amino acids. Germline CDR1 and CDR2: SEHNR and FQNEAQ (reference sequence). V lost 5 bases to trimming and J lost 1 base; unmatched junction nucleotides: 14. CDR3 DNA sequence: TGTGCCAGCAGCCCGCCCGGGGTGAGCGGGGGACGCACAGATACGCAGTATTTT. Its translation: CASSPPGVSGGRTDTQYF.

V and J are TRBV27 and TRBJ1-5; D is uncertain. This CDR3 has 14 residues. CDR1 is MNHEY and CDR2 is SMNVEV in the germline V gene (reference sequence). V was cut by 0 bases and J by 7 bases, with 10 bases left in between. The CDR3 region is CASSLSTLGQPQHF. DNA of the CDR3: TGTGCCAGCAGTTTATCGACCTTAGGACAGCCCCAGCATTTT.

A note on this clonotype: This may come from a read error, since a much larger clone is one base off. The chain combines TRBV6-2 or TRBV6-3 with TRBJ2-1; the D gene is possibly TRBD2 (5 bases). The CDR3 loop spans 18 amino acids. Trimming stripped 2 bases from V and 9 bases from J, with 26 bases between. Germline-derived CDR1 and CDR2 are MNHEY and SVGEGT. This chain's CDR3 is CASSYRNPELGLWGEQFF. The CDR3 DNA follows: TGTGCCAGCAGTTACCGAAACCCGGAACTAGGCCTGTGGGGTGAGCAGTTCTTC.

J is TRBJ2-1 and V is TRBV25-1; perhaps TRBD1 as D (6 bases). The V end lost 3 bases, the J end lost 2 bases, and 11 bases lay between the germline ends. The length of the CDR3 is 15 residues. CDR1 MGHDK and CDR2 SYGVNS come from the germline V gene. CDR3 loop: CASSDEGTPYNEQFF. The CDR3 coding sequence is TGTGCCAGCAGTGATGAGGGGACACCCTACAATGAGCAGTTCTTC.

This clonotype was seen repeatedly, ten times or more. V usage is TRBV28 and J usage is TRBJ2-5; maybe TRBD1 (6 bases). Germline V gene data show CDR1 as MDHEN and CDR2 as SYDVKM. Trimming took off 7 bases at V and 4 bases at J, with 10 bases between the two ends. The CDR3 runs 12 residues. The CDR3 sequence: CASKDSGETQYF. CDR3 nucleotide sequence: TGTGCCAGCAAGGACAGTGGAGAGACCCAGTACTTC.

The CDR3 nucleotides are TGTGCCAGCTTCCGCTCAGGGGCTGTTGAAGCTTTCTTT. Translated, it gives CASFRSGAVEAFF. The chain recombines TRBV2 with TRBJ1-1; D perhaps matches TRBD1 (6 bases). Germline V gene data show CDR1 as SNHLY and CDR2 as FYNNEI. The CDR3 has 13 residues. V was clipped by 8 bases and J by 7 bases, with 17 bases between them.

This clonotype has a count of ten or more. This rearrangement joins TRBV20-1 to TRBJ2-1; 10 bases fit TRBD1. The germline gives CDR1 DFQATT, CDR2 SNEGSKA (reference sequence). V dropped 1 base and J dropped 3; count of bases not matched to a gene: 6. This CDR3 has 16 amino acids. The CDR3 protein is CSARAPGTGVYNEQFF. CDR3 coding DNA: TGCAGTGCTAGAGCTCCCGGGACAGGGGTCTACAATGAGCAGTTCTTC.

This clonotype was observed many times. The V call is TRBV28, the J call TRBJ2-3; TRBD1 agrees at 8 bases. Trimming took 3 bases from V and 3 from J; bases not matched to a gene: 5. CDR1 and CDR2 from the germline V gene are MDHEN and SYDVKM. CDR3 length: 15 amino acids. This CDR3 reads CASSFRRGRTDTQYF. Written as DNA, the CDR3 is TGTGCCAGCAGTTTTCGCAGGGGGCGTACAGATACGCAGTATTTT.

The sample holds a few counts of this clonotype. This rearrangement joins TRBV6-5 to TRBJ2-1; a weak D match, TRBD2 (5 bases). The CDR3 consists of 16 residues. Germline values: CDR1 MNHEY, CDR2 SVGAGI. V was cut by 6 bases and J by 7 bases, with 22 bases left in between. The CDR3, as DNA: TGTGCCAGCAGCCTCTTCCCGGACGACCGGGAAAATGAGCAGTTCTTC. Its protein product is CASSLFPDDRENEQFF.

The chain combines TRBV4-3 with TRBJ2-1; D not resolved. The CDR3 covers 13 residues. Per germline, CDR1 LGHNA and CDR2 YSLEER. The V gene lost 0 bases and the J gene lost 8 bases, with 8 bases spanning the gap. The CDR3 region has the DNA TGCGCCAGCAGCCAAGATACTTCGGATGAGCAGTTCTTC. This translates into CASSQDTSDEQFF.

This clonotype has ten or more counts. The chain joins TRBV7-8 to TRBJ2-7, with 9 bases fitting TRBD1. The CDR3 totals 14 residues. From germline, CDR1 is SGHVS and CDR2 FQNEAQ. Unmatched junction bases numbered 3, after V lost 4 bases and J lost 2 bases. The CDR3 coding sequence is TGTGCCAGCAGCTCTCGGGACAGGGCCTACGAGCAGTACGTC. Its translation is CASSSRDRAYEQYV.

V is TRBV5-1 and J is TRBJ2-6, with a possible D match to TRBD2 (6 bases). V gave up 4 bases and J gave up 2 bases, with 16 bases separating them. Germline CDR1 SGHRS, CDR2 YFSETQ. The CDR3 has 17 residues. CDR3 loop: CASSGWDSRAGANVLTF. The CDR3 bases are TGCGCCAGCAGCGGCTGGGACTCCAGAGCTGGGGCCAACGTCCTGACTTTC. Combining the CDR3 with reference TRBV5-1 and TRBJ2-6 gives the whole variable domain KAGVTQTPRYLIKTRGQQVTLSCSPISGHRSVSWYQQTPGQGLQFLFEYFSETQRNKGNFPGRFSGRQFSNSRSEMNVSTLELGDSALYLCASSGWDSRAGANVLTFGAGSRLTVL.

This clonotype appeared a few times. The chain joins TRBV6-6 to TRBJ2-7; 9 nucleotides align to TRBD1. The germline CDR1 and CDR2 sequences are MNHNY and SVGAGI (reference sequence). The CDR3 is made up of 14 amino acids. The J segment lost 5 bases and the V segment lost 5 bases, leaving 7 bases of the junction unmatched. The CDR3 bases are TGTGCCAGCAGTGATCCGGGACAGGGTAACGAGCAGTACGTC. This codes for CASSDPGQGNEQYV.

The sample holds a few counts of this clonotype. The chain employs TRBV20-1 and TRBJ2-1; maybe TRBD1 (6 bases). The germline V gene has CDR1 DFQATT and CDR2 SNEGSKA (reference sequence). This CDR3 comprises 13 residues. Trimming took 1 base from V and 4 from J, leaving 8 bases between them. CDR3 DNA sequence: TGCAGTGCTAGAGTGGACAGTTACAATGAGCAGTTCTTC. This sequence encodes CSARVDSYNEQFF.